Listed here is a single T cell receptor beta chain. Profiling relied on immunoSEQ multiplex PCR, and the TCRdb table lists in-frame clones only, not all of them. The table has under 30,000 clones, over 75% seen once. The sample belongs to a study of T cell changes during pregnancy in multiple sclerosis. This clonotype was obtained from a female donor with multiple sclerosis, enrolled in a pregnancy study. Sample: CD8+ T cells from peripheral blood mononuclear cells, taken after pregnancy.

CDR3 coding DNA: TGTGCCAGCAGCGCTAGCGGCTACGAGCAGTACTTC. It specifies CASSASGYEQYF. The gene calls are TRBV6-1 and TRBJ2-7, with TRBD2 identical over 7 bases. This CDR3 region has 12 residues. V was pared by 6 bases and J by 3 bases, with 2 bases of the junction left unmatched. Per the germline V gene, CDR1 is MNHNS and CDR2 is SASEGT.